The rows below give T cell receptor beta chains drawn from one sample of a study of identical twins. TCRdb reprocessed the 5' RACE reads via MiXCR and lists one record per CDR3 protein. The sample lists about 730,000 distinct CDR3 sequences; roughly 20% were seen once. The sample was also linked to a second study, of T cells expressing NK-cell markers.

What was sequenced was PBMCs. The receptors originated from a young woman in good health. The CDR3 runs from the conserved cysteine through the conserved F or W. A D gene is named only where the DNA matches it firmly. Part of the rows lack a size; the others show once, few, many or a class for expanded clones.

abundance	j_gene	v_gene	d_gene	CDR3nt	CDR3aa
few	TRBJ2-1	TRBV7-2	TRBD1	TGTGCCAGCAGCTTAGTAGCAGGGGGACCGTACAATGAGCAGTTCTTC	CASSLVAGGPYNEQFF
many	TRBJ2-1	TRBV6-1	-	TGTGCCAGCAGCAAGGGGAGCTCCTACAATGAGCAGTTCTTC	CASSKGSSYNEQFF
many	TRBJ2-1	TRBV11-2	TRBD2	TGTGCCAGCCGGAGACTAGCGGGAGTTGGTGAGCAGTTCTTC	CASRRLAGVGEQFF
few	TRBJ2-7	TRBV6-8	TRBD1	TGTGCCAGCAGCCGGGACAGGGCTCTTTACGAGCAGTACTTC	CASSRDRALYEQYF
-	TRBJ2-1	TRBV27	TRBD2	TGTGCCAGCAGTCACACTAGCGATGAGCAGTTCTTC	CASSHTSDEQFF
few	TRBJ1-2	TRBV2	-	TGTGCCAGCAACAAGGACACCGGCTATGGCTACACCTTC	CASNKDTGYGYTF
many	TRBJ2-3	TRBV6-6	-	TGTGCCAGCAGACCAGAGGCAGATACGCAGTATTTT	CASRPEADTQYF
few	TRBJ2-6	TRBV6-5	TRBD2	TGTGCCAGCAGTTCCTCCAGCGGGACCCCCTCTGGGGCCAACGTCCTGACTTTC	CASSSSSGTPSGANVLTF
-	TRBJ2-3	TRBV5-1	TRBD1	TGCGCCAGCAGCCCTGGACAGGGGGCGGGTACGCAGTATTTT	CASSPGQGAGTQYF
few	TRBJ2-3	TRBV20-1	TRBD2	TGCAGTGCTAGGCTGGCGGGAGGTGCAAGGACGGATACGCAGTATTTT	CSARLAGGARTDTQYF
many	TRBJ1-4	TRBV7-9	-	TGTGCCAGCAGTCCAGGGATAGGGACTAATGAAAAACTGTTTTTT	CASSPGIGTNEKLFF
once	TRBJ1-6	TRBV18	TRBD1	TGTGCCAGCTCACCGGGACAGGGGCGATTCGGTTCACCCCTCCACTTT	CASSPGQGRFGSPLHF
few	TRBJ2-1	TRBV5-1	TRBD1	TGCGCCAGCAGCCTCCCAGCACACAGGGGCCAGGGGTCCTACAATGAGCAGTTCTTC	CASSLPAHRGQGSYNEQFF
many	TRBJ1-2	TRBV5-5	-	TGTGCCAGCAGGCCTTATATGGATGGCTACACCTTC	CASRPYMDGYTF
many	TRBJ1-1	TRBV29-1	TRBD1	TGCAGCGCTATAGACAGGGGGCGCGGGGACACTGAAGCTTTCTTT	CSAIDRGRGDTEAFF
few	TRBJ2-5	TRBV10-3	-	TGTGCCATCAGTGAAAGGTTGGATTCGAGAGAGACCCAGTACTTC	CAISERLDSRETQYF
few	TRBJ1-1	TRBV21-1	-	TGTGCCAGCAGCAAAGGGGCAGACCGACCGAACACTGAAGCTTTCTTT	CASSKGADRPNTEAFF
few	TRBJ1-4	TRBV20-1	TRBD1	TGCAGTGCTGGCCGCGGGACAGGGAATGAAAAACTGTTTTTT	CSAGRGTGNEKLFF
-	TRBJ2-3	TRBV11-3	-	TGTGCCAGCAGCTTGAGAGGGTTTTTAGGAGATACGCAGTATTTT	CASSLRGFLGDTQYF
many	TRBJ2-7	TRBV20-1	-	TGCAGTGCTAGCCCCAGGGCGTTCTACGAGCAGTACTTC	CSASPRAFYEQYF